This T cell receptor beta chain originates from a study of cytomegalovirus exposure and HLA in healthy donors. Whole-study results and caveats: Follow-up analysis later connected one missense variant in DCLRE1C with trimming of TCR beta V- and J-genes. TRBV6-2, TRBV6-3 and some other V segments were excluded as indistinguishable.

With respect to this clone: Antigen: not known.

PCR employed 60 Vbeta and 13 Jbeta primers. The assay was immunoSEQ multiplex PCR, and TCRdb's table has in-frame clones only and misses some. The sample has about 160,000 clones; under 80% are singletons. CDR1 and CDR2 from the germline V gene are MDHEN and SYDVKM. This CDR3 has 16 residues. V trimming: 3 bases; J trimming: 4 bases; junction bases outside the gene matches: 7. Sample: PBMCs. This receptor was obtained from a man aged 35-49 years in good health and CMV-seronegative. The genes are TRBV28 and TRBJ1-3; 9 bases line up with TRBD1. The CDR3 is CASSLGQGVGGNTIYF. The CDR3 DNA sequence: TGTGCCAGCAGTTTGGGACAGGGAGTTGGAGGAAACACCATATATTTT.